These 9 T cell receptor beta chains were sequenced from one sample in a study of blood T cell repertoires in COVID-19. Sequencing used immunoSEQ multiplex PCR; TCRdb keeps in-frame clones, though not all of them. The sample has 150,000 to 200,000 clones; more than 85% are singletons. Sequencing was performed on peripheral blood. Receptor source: a man aged 18 to 30 with acute or convalescent COVID-19.

V gene TRBV6-1 combines with J gene TRBJ2-7; the D is unclear. The germline CDR1 and CDR2 sequences are MNHNS and SASEGT. The CDR3 contains 14 residues. Between the trimmed V and J ends, which lost 0 bases and 3 bases, there was a span of 9 bases. The CDR3 spells CASSEAKTFYEQYV. CDR3 DNA: TGTGCCAGCAGTGAAGCTAAAACTTTCTACGAGCAGTACGTC.

This sequence joins TRBV7-3 and TRBJ1-1; no firm D call. V was trimmed by 5 bases and J by 3 bases, leaving 10 bases between them. This CDR3 is 13 amino acids long. Germline V gene sequence: CDR1 SGHTA, CDR2 FQGTGA. The CDR3 DNA follows: TGTGCCAGCAGCCCCGGGCGGGACACTGAAGCTTTCTTT. Amino acid sequence: CASSPGRDTEAFF.

The rearrangement uses TRBV6-1 and TRBJ1-2, with D possibly matching TRBD1 (6 bases). The V gene's germline CDR1 is MNHNS and CDR2 SASEGT. The V end lost 2 bases, the J end lost 7 bases, and 14 bases lay between the germline ends. The CDR3 spans 14 residues. CDR3 amino acids: CASSEREGVGGYTF. CDR3 nucleotides: TGTGCCAGCAGTGAACGGGAGGGGGTCGGTGGCTACACCTTC.

Here the CDR3 reads CAISRIGANTIYF. CDR3 coding DNA: TGTGCCATCAGCAGAATAGGAGCGAACACCATATATTTT. This chain uses TRBV10-3 with TRBJ1-3; D not certain. Germline V lookup: CDR1 ENHRY, CDR2 SYGVKD. Trimming pared 6 bases from V and 7 bases from J, leaving 13 bases between. The CDR3 loop spans 13 amino acids.

The J gene is TRBJ1-2, the V gene TRBV29-1, with TRBD1 matching 8 bases. The V segment lost 7 bases and the J segment 2 bases; nucleotides outside the gene matches: 3. This CDR3 has 12 residues. Per the germline V gene, CDR1 is SQVTM and CDR2 is ANQGSEA. As DNA, the CDR3 is TGCAGCGCCTGGACAGGGAACTATGGCTACACCTTC. Its translation: CSAWTGNYGYTF.

The chain employs TRBV4-2 and TRBJ1-2; D unresolved. V was clipped by 0 bases and J by 5 bases, with 10 bases between them. Germline V lookup: CDR1 LGHNA, CDR2 YNFKEQ. CDR3 size: 14 residues. CDR3 in amino acids: CASSQDSGPYGYTF. CDR3 nucleotide sequence: TGTGCCAGCAGCCAAGATAGTGGGCCTTATGGCTACACCTTC.

This clone turned up a few times. The V call is TRBV5-4, the J call TRBJ1-6; D gene uncertain. Trimming took off 2 bases at V and 7 bases at J, with 13 bases between the two ends. The CDR3 spans 15 residues. CDR1 is SGHNT and CDR2 is YYREEE in the germline V gene (reference sequence). As DNA, the CDR3 is TGTGCCAGCAGCTTAGGATACAGTGAGAATTCACCCCTCCACTTT. Amino acid sequence: CASSLGYSENSPLHF.

The chain employs TRBV10-1 and TRBJ2-7; a weak D match, TRBD1 (6 bases). V was clipped by 0 bases and J by 7 bases, with 7 bases between them. Germline V gene lookup returns CDR1 WNHNN and CDR2 SYGVQD (reference sequence). The CDR3 has 12 residues. The CDR3 DNA sequence: TGCGCCAGCAGTGAGTCGGGGACAGAGCAGTACTTC. Its protein product is CASSESGTEQYF.

The DNA of the CDR3 is TGTGCCAGCAGTGCGGACAGGGGTTATTACGAGCAGTACGTC. Translation gives CASSADRGYYEQYV. The chain is built from TRBV2 and TRBJ2-7; 9 nucleotides align to TRBD1. J lost 4 bases, V lost 4 bases, and 5 bases had no gene match. CDR3 length: 14 amino acids. Germline CDR1 SNHLY, CDR2 FYNNEI.